These 9 T cell receptor beta chains share one sample of origin, sequenced in a study of CD8 T cells in Susac syndrome (dated by TCRdb to the late 2010s). The library was prepared using the immunoSEQ multiplex PCR assay. RNA was extracted using the RNeasy kit, and roughly 0.5 to 1 ug of the RNA was reverse transcribed with random hexamers. TCRdb reran the public reads through fastp at Q25 and MiXCR, keeping productive beta chains. Merged by CDR3 protein, the rows form single entries marked with the most common genes and DNA. Across this sample there are about 180,000 distinct CDR3 sequences, with roughly 94% seen only once. The top ten constitute 0.1% to 0.12% of the sample. Sequencing input: CD4+ T cells from PBMCs. All receptors come from a human donor with Susac syndrome.

The CDR3 coding sequence is TGTGCCAGCTCACTCGGACAGAGGGCCACTGAAGCTTTCTTT. It is translated as CASSLGQRATEAFF. This chain connects TRBV18 to TRBJ1-1; D possibly corresponds to TRBD1 (6 bases). This CDR3 has 14 residues. Germline lookup yields CDR1 KGHSH and CDR2 LQKENI. V was trimmed by 4 bases and J by 4 bases, leaving 13 bases between them.

The chain recombines TRBV25-1 with TRBJ1-6; tentative D call: TRBD1 (6 bases). From germline, CDR1 is MGHDK and CDR2 SYGVNS. The CDR3 is 14 residues long. Trimming stripped 2 bases from V and 7 bases from J, with 9 bases between. The CDR3, as DNA: TGTGCCAGCAGTGAAACAGGGAGAAATTCACCCCTCCACTTT. It translates to CASSETGRNSPLHF.

CDR3 DNA sequence: TGTGCCAGTAGTATTTCTAGCGGGGACTCCTACGAGCAGTACTTC. The encoded protein is CASSISSGDSYEQYF. This chain connects TRBV19 to TRBJ2-7, with 9 bases lining up with TRBD2. Losses at the gene ends were 3 bases for V and 0 bases for J; bases not matched to a gene: 3. The CDR3 is 15 residues long. Germline V gene data show CDR1 as LNHDA and CDR2 as SQIVND (reference sequence). Filled out from reference TRBV19 and TRBJ2-7, the complete variable domain reads DGGITQSPKYLFRKEGQNVTLSCEQNLNHDAMYWYRQDPGQGLRLIYYSQIVNDFQKGDIAEGYSVSREKKESFPLTVTSAQKNPTAFYLCASSISSGDSYEQYFGPGTRLTVT.

The rearrangement uses TRBV7-9 and TRBJ1-2; D is perhaps TRBD1 (5 bases). The V gene's germline CDR1 is SEHNR and CDR2 FQNEAQ (reference sequence). The CDR3 is 14 residues long. With 6 bases removed from V and 4 bases from J, the gap between germline ends came to 15 bases. Here the CDR3 DNA reads TGTGCCAGCAGACCTAGTGACAGAGCCTATGGCTACACCTTC. This gives the protein CASRPSDRAYGYTF. Complete variable domain (other parts from reference TRBV7-9 and TRBJ1-2): DTGVSQNPRHKITKRGQNVTFRCDPISEHNRLYWYRQTLGQGPEFLTYFQNEAQLEKSRLLSDRFSAERPKGSFSTLEIQRTEQGDSAMYLCASRPSDRAYGYTFGSGTRLTVV.

This chain joins TRBV7-2 and TRBJ2-3; 7 nucleotides agree with TRBD2. With V trimmed by 1 base and J by 0 bases, 7 bases remained unmatched. CDR1 SGHTA and CDR2 FQGNSA come from the germline V gene. The CDR3 sequence is 17 residues long. In DNA, the CDR3 is TGTGCCAGCAGCTTAGTCCCAGCGGGAACTAGCACAGATACGCAGTATTTT. Its protein product is CASSLVPAGTSTDTQYF.

The chain is built from TRBV2 and TRBJ1-2, with 7 bases identical to TRBD1. The J segment lost 4 bases and the V segment lost 4 bases, leaving 6 bases of the junction unmatched. Germline V lookup: CDR1 SNHLY, CDR2 FYNNEI. CDR3 length equals 14 residues. DNA for the CDR3: TGTGCCAGCAGTGTCTGGGGACAGCGCTATGGCTACACCTTC. This sequence encodes CASSVWGQRYGYTF.

This chain links TRBV5-1 with TRBJ1-1; 7 nucleotides line up with TRBD1. CDR3 size: 15 residues. Germline CDR1 and CDR2: SGHRS and YFSETQ. V was pared by 4 bases and J by 0 bases, with 6 bases of the junction left unmatched. The CDR3 is CASSIERGLNTEAFF. The CDR3 DNA is TGCGCCAGCAGCATTGAAAGGGGGCTGAACACTGAAGCTTTCTTT.

This chain uses TRBV6-2 or TRBV6-3 with TRBJ2-2; TRBD1 matches 9 bases. V shed 2 bases and J 6 bases; nucleotides not matched to a gene: 13. Germline CDR1 reads MNHEY; CDR2 reads SVGEGT. The CDR3 is made up of 18 amino acids. CDR3 region: CASSYPSYRDRDPGELFF. DNA for the CDR3: TGTGCCAGCAGTTACCCTTCCTACCGGGACAGGGACCCCGGGGAGCTGTTTTTT.

This chain joins TRBV6-2 or TRBV6-3 and TRBJ2-5; D possibly corresponds to TRBD2 (5 bases). This CDR3 spans 12 amino acids. CDR1 and CDR2 from the germline V gene are MNHEY and SVGEGT. V gave up 6 bases and J gave up 7 bases, with 12 bases separating them. The CDR3 sequence is CASSPLGSTQYF. In DNA form, the CDR3 reads TGTGCCAGCAGCCCACTAGGATCGACCCAGTACTTC.